This section outlines one T cell receptor beta chain sequence together with its context. This record comes from a study of control samples from healthy donors and cancer patients. Assay: immunoSEQ multiplex PCR; the TCRdb copy retains only in-frame clones and omits some. The sample has some 410,000 clones; roughly 90% are singletons. This sequence originates from a man aged 35 to 55 with head and neck cancer. What was sequenced was PBMCs.

This chain's CDR3 is CASSNGTSENSPLHF. CDR3 coding DNA: TGCGCCAGCAGCAACGGGACATCAGAGAATTCACCCCTCCACTTT. The chain has TRBV5-1 and TRBJ1-6, with D possibly TRBD1 on 6 matching bases. V lost 4 bases, J lost 7 bases, and 15 bases lay in between. Per germline, CDR1 SGHRS and CDR2 YFSETQ. The CDR3 extends over 15 amino acids. Full variable domain (missing parts from reference TRBV5-1 and TRBJ1-6): KAGVTQTPRYLIKTRGQQVTLSCSPISGHRSVSWYQQTPGQGLQFLFEYFSETQRNKGNFPGRFSGRQFSNSRSEMNVSTLELGDSALYLCASSNGTSENSPLHFGNGTRLTVT.